The 28 T cell receptor beta chains in this list originate from one sample, sequenced in a study of cytomegalovirus exposure and HLA in healthy donors. PCR amplification relied on 60 Vbeta primers (plus 13 Jbeta primers). Profiling relied on immunoSEQ multiplex PCR, and the TCRdb table lists in-frame clones only, not all of them. The table records around 130,000 clones, about 70% of them present only once. What was sequenced was PBMCs. The receptors originated from a woman in her sixties in good health and CMV-seropositive.

The chain is built from TRBV29-1 and TRBJ2-3, with 9 bases fitting TRBD2. CDR1 and CDR2 (germline): SQVTM, ANQGSEA. The CDR3 is 16 residues long. The V segment lost 4 bases and the J segment 5 bases; nucleotides outside the gene matches: 13. The CDR3 coding sequence is TGCAGCGTTGGGGGGACTAGCCTTCGAATTTTAGATACGCAGTATTTT. Its protein is CSVGGTSLRILDTQYF.

V and J are TRBV6-6 and TRBJ2-7; maybe TRBD1 (5 bases). Germline V gene sequence: CDR1 MNHNY, CDR2 SVGAGI (reference sequence). The CDR3 loop spans 13 amino acids. Trimming stripped 9 bases from V and 2 bases from J, with 14 bases between. The CDR3 loop is CASRGAVAYEQYF. The DNA for the CDR3 is TGTGCCAGTCGTGGGGCAGTTGCCTACGAGCAGTACTTC.

This chain uses TRBV19 with TRBJ1-5; weak D call: TRBD1 (6 bases). The CDR3 sequence is 13 residues long. V lost 5 bases, J lost 4 bases, and 9 bases lay in between. Per the germline V gene, CDR1 is LNHDA and CDR2 is SQIVND (reference sequence). CDR3 in amino acids: CASSPGHNQPQHF. For the CDR3, the DNA is TGTGCCAGTAGTCCGGGACATAATCAGCCCCAGCATTTT.

The J gene is TRBJ1-1, the V gene TRBV27, with 7 bases fitting TRBD1. Germline CDR1 MNHEY, CDR2 SMNVEV (reference sequence). Unmatched junction bases numbered 6, after V lost 4 bases and J lost 4 bases. The length of the CDR3 is 14 residues. The CDR3 here is CASSSIRGATEAFF. CDR3 sequence (DNA): TGTGCCAGCAGTTCAATCAGGGGGGCCACTGAAGCTTTCTTT.

This chain joins TRBV11-2 and TRBJ2-4, with TRBD1 matching 7 bases. The CDR3 is made up of 17 amino acids. V lost 0 bases to trimming and J lost 3 bases; unmatched junction nucleotides: 8. CDR1 and CDR2 from the germline V gene are SGHAT and FQNNGV. Here the CDR3 DNA reads TGTGCCAGCAGCTTAGATTCGGGACAGACGGGCAAAAACATTCAGTACTTC. This sequence encodes CASSLDSGQTGKNIQYF. The variable domain in full, with the rest retrieved from reference TRBV11-2 and TRBJ2-4, is EAGVAQSPRYKIIEKRQSVAFWCNPISGHATLYWYQQILGQGPKLLIQFQNNGVVDDSQLPKDRFSAERLKGVDSTLKIQPAKLEDSAVYLCASSLDSGQTGKNIQYFGAGTRLSVL.

V is TRBV5-1 and J is TRBJ2-5; possible D gene TRBD1, 5 bases. The J call may not be correct, given that the DNA end is closer to TRBJ2-7. The CDR3 loop spans 14 amino acids. Germline CDR1 SGHRS, CDR2 YFSETQ. DNA of the CDR3: TGCGCCAGCAGCTTGCAGGGCAAGTTCTACGAGCAGTACTTC. Amino acids: CASSLQGKFYEQYF.

This sequence joins TRBV28 and TRBJ1-1; TRBD1 is a possible D gene (6 bases). This CDR3 has 14 amino acids. V lost 7 bases and J lost 5, with 17 bases in between. The germline V gene has CDR1 MDHEN and CDR2 SYDVKM. The CDR3 DNA is TGTGCCAGCATCTCACAGGGACGAGGAACTGAAGCTTTCTTT. As protein: CASISQGRGTEAFF.

This clone was recorded once. This sequence joins TRBV28 and TRBJ1-2; no reliable D call. Germline values: CDR1 MDHEN, CDR2 SYDVKM. This CDR3 has 11 residues. Trimming left V 8 bases short and J 3 bases short, with 7 bases between. CDR3 in amino acids: CASGRDYGYTF. The CDR3 DNA is TGTGCCAGCGGGAGGGACTATGGCTACACCTTC.

As concerns this clone: This same CDR3 is encoded by further DNA sequences in the sample. J is TRBJ1-4 and V is TRBV7-2, with D possibly matching TRBD1 (5 bases). Germline values: CDR1 SGHTA, CDR2 FQGNSA. V lost 2 bases and J 0 bases, leaving 7 bases between the germline ends. CDR3 length equals 15 residues. The CDR3 DNA reads TGTGCCAGCAGCTTACAGGGCGCAACTAATGAAAAACTGTTTTTT. It specifies CASSLQGATNEKLFF.

The rearrangement joins TRBV6-1 to TRBJ1-2, with TRBD1 matching over 8 bases. CDR3 length: 15 residues. The V segment lost 5 bases and the J segment 1 base; nucleotides outside the gene matches: 6. The germline V gene encodes CDR1 MNHNS and CDR2 SASEGT. CDR3 sequence: CASSPGTGNNYGYTF. The CDR3 DNA reads TGTGCCAGCAGTCCCGGGACAGGCAATAACTATGGCTACACCTTC.

The chain combines TRBV7-2 with TRBJ1-2; tentatively, D is TRBD1 (6 bases). There are 13 residues in the CDR3. Trimming removed 6 bases at V and 7 bases at J, with 15 bases between. Per the germline V gene, CDR1 is SGHTA and CDR2 is FQGNSA. This CDR3 is CASRPRIGGGYTF. CDR3 nucleotide sequence: TGTGCCAGCAGGCCACGTATAGGGGGTGGCTACACCTTC.

The chain combines TRBV14 with TRBJ2-6; no definite D call. Per germline, CDR1 SGHDN and CDR2 FVKESK. V was trimmed by 1 base and J by 4 bases, leaving 11 bases between them. This CDR3 has 16 amino acids. The CDR3 sequence: CASSQGAGTGANVLTF. CDR3 sequence (DNA): TGTGCCAGCAGCCAAGGGGCAGGAACAGGGGCCAACGTCCTGACTTTC.

This clone has just a few counts. The chain combines TRBV27 with TRBJ1-1, with TRBD1 matching 10 bases. Germline values: CDR1 MNHEY, CDR2 SMNVEV (reference sequence). The junction had 11 bases not matched to a gene; V was cut back by 5 bases and J by 11 bases. The length of the CDR3 is 14 residues. The CDR3 reads CASSTGQGYISAFF. CDR3 in DNA: TGTGCCAGCAGTACGGGACAGGGGTACATTTCTGCTTTCTTT.

The sample holds a few counts of this clone. The chain links TRBV11-2 to TRBJ2-6; 8 nucleotides match TRBD1. V was clipped by 5 bases and J by 0 bases; unmatched bases: 6. From germline, CDR1 is SGHAT and CDR2 FQNNGV. This CDR3 is built from 17 residues. The CDR3 is CASSPGTGRSGANVLTF. As DNA, the CDR3 is TGTGCCAGCAGCCCTGGGACAGGCCGCTCTGGGGCCAACGTCCTGACTTTC.

The chain carries TRBV14 and TRBJ1-1, with D perhaps TRBD1 (5 bases). Deletions cut 7 bases from V and 0 bases from J, with 15 bases between. The CDR3 has 15 residues. Germline V lookup: CDR1 SGHDN, CDR2 FVKESK. CDR3 DNA: TGTGCCAGCACCCCCGCCGACAGATTGAACACTGAAGCTTTCTTT. This gives the protein CASTPADRLNTEAFF.

The CDR3 DNA follows: TGTGCCAGCAGCCCAGGCTCGGGGTACACTGAAGCTTTCTTT. Its translation: CASSPGSGYTEAFF. V is TRBV11-2 and J is TRBJ1-1; D uncertain. With 5 bases removed from V and 3 bases from J, the gap between germline ends came to 13 bases. The CDR3 contains 14 residues. In germline, CDR1 is SGHAT, CDR2 FQNNGV.

V gene TRBV10-3 combines with J gene TRBJ1-5; 7 positions match TRBD1. The CDR3 sequence is 14 residues long. CDR1 is ENHRY, CDR2 SYGVKD, per germline. The junction had 3 bases not matched to a gene; V was cut back by 3 bases and J by 4 bases. CDR3 region: CAISDQGGNQPQHF. CDR3 in DNA: TGTGCCATCAGTGACCAGGGGGGTAATCAGCCCCAGCATTTT.

J is TRBJ2-3 and V is TRBV7-3; D possibly corresponds to TRBD1 (6 bases). Germline CDR1 is SGHTA and CDR2 is FQGTGA. The CDR3 is 18 amino acids. Trimming removed 6 bases from V and 2 bases from J, with 24 bases in between. The CDR3 DNA follows: TGTGCCAGCAGTCGACAGGTCCCTCTAACCACCTCCACAGATACGCAGTATTTT. Amino acid sequence: CASSRQVPLTTSTDTQYF.

This clone was seen once. This chain links TRBV19 with TRBJ1-2, with D maybe TRBD1 (6 bases). In germline, CDR1 is LNHDA, CDR2 SQIVND (reference sequence). Trimming stripped 6 bases from V and 6 bases from J, with 17 bases between. This CDR3 contains 14 residues. For the CDR3, the DNA is TGTGCCAGTAGAGGGGGGGAATTGGTGAATGGCTACACCTTC. This translates into CASRGGELVNGYTF.

V gene TRBV13 combines with J gene TRBJ2-7; D perhaps matches TRBD1 (5 bases). The V end lost 5 bases, the J end lost 2 bases, and 10 bases lay between the germline ends. Germline V CDR1 and CDR2: PRHDT, FYEKMQ (reference sequence). The CDR3 is made up of 13 amino acids. CDR3 coding DNA: TGTGCCAGCAGCGAAAGGGGAACCTACGAGCAGTACTTC. It encodes CASSERGTYEQYF. The full variable domain, with the rest looked up from reference TRBV13 and TRBJ2-7, is AAGVIQSPRHLIKEKRETATLKCYPIPRHDTVYWYQQGPGQDPQFLISFYEKMQSDKGSIPDRFSAQQFSDYHSELNMSSLELGDSALYFCASSERGTYEQYFGPGTRLTVT.

The chain carries TRBV6-4 and TRBJ2-4; 7 nucleotides match TRBD2. Germline V gene sequence: CDR1 MRHNA, CDR2 SNTAGT. The V segment lost 3 bases and the J segment 0 bases; nucleotides outside the gene matches: 8. This CDR3 contains 17 residues. The chain's CDR3 is CASSDWRGTLAKNIQYF. The CDR3 DNA reads TGTGCCAGCAGTGATTGGCGGGGGACCCTAGCCAAAAACATTCAGTACTTC.

The rearrangement joins TRBV7-6 to TRBJ2-5; 12 bases map to TRBD1. CDR1 and CDR2 from the germline V gene are SGHVS and FNYEAQ. CDR3 length equals 18 residues. V lost 3 bases and J lost 4; bases outside the gene matches: 12. CDR3 protein: CASSFPPGQGALRETQYF. In DNA form, the CDR3 reads TGTGCCAGCAGCTTTCCACCGGGACAGGGGGCCCTCCGAGAGACCCAGTACTTC.

This chain uses TRBV9 with TRBJ2-3; 9 positions match TRBD2. The V gene end was trimmed by 3 bases and the J gene end by 0 bases; junction bases not matched to a gene: 8. Per germline, CDR1 SGDLS and CDR2 YYNGEE. The CDR3 sequence is 17 residues long. CDR3 amino acids: CASSAATSGLSTDTQYF. The CDR3 coding sequence is TGTGCCAGCAGCGCAGCCACTAGCGGGTTGAGCACAGATACGCAGTATTTT.

The chain carries TRBV5-1 and TRBJ1-2; D is ambiguous. The germline gives CDR1 SGHRS, CDR2 YFSETQ. This CDR3 comprises 13 residues. Between the trimmed V and J ends, which lost 5 bases and 4 bases, there was a span of 12 bases. The chain's CDR3 is CASSTGESYGYTF. In DNA, the CDR3 is TGCGCCAGCAGTACCGGGGAGAGCTATGGCTACACCTTC.

This chain links TRBV4-1 with TRBJ1-2; TRBD1 might be the D (6 bases). This CDR3 is 15 amino acids long. CDR1 and CDR2 from the germline V gene are MGHRA and YSYEKL. Between the trimmed V and J ends, which lost 1 base and 2 bases, there was a span of 11 bases. CDR3 in DNA: TGCGCCAGCAGCCAAGCCGCAGGGGACAACTATGGCTACACCTTC. Its protein product is CASSQAAGDNYGYTF.

J is TRBJ2-5 and V is TRBV5-1, with 8 bases lining up with TRBD1. V lost 3 bases to trimming and J lost 4 bases; unmatched junction nucleotides: 5. CDR1 is SGHRS, CDR2 YFSETQ, per germline. This CDR3 spans 14 amino acids. CDR3 sequence (DNA): TGCGCCAGCAGCTGGGGACAGGTGGGAGAGACCCAGTACTTC. Amino acids: CASSWGQVGETQYF. Drawing the rest from reference TRBV5-1 and TRBJ2-5, the complete variable domain is KAGVTQTPRYLIKTRGQQVTLSCSPISGHRSVSWYQQTPGQGLQFLFEYFSETQRNKGNFPGRFSGRQFSNSRSEMNVSTLELGDSALYLCASSWGQVGETQYFGPGTRLLVL.

V usage is TRBV16 and J usage is TRBJ2-5; the match to TRBD2 covers 14 bases. Germline CDR1 and CDR2: KGHSY and FQNENV. The CDR3 totals 17 residues. V shed 3 bases, J shed 3 bases, and the junction held 6 bases outside the gene matches. CDR3 sequence (DNA): TGTGCCAGCAGCCACCCGTCGACTAGCGGGGGGGAAGAGACCCAGTACTTC. Translating it yields CASSHPSTSGGEETQYF.

The rearrangement links TRBV6-5 to TRBJ2-1, with 7 bases fitting TRBD2. Looked up from germline, CDR1 is MNHEY and CDR2 is SVGAGI. The CDR3 spans 15 residues. With V trimmed by 2 bases and J by 6 bases, 7 bases remained unmatched. The CDR3 spells CASSYRAGTINEQFF. The CDR3 region has the DNA TGTGCCAGCAGTTACCGCGCGGGGACTATCAATGAGCAGTTCTTC.